What follows are 18 T cell receptor beta chains derived from one specimen sequenced in a study of blood T cell repertoires in COVID-19 (dated by TCRdb to the early 2020s). Library method: the immunoSEQ multiplex PCR assay. TCRdb's version of the immuneACCESS table is confined to in-frame rearrangements and falls short of the full clone set. An unresolved V gene accounts for under half of the shortfall where checked; the remainder is of unknown origin. The sample table holds about 280,000 clones, of which roughly 90% were seen once. The leading ten clones occupy approximately 2% of the sample. Sequencing was carried out using PBMCs or T cells enriched from blood (not recorded which). All receptors come from a woman in her fifties or sixties who had recovered from COVID-19.

This clone was observed a few times. The gene calls are TRBV9 and TRBJ2-3, with D possibly TRBD2 on 5 matching bases. Germline V gene lookup returns CDR1 SGDLS and CDR2 YYNGEE. V shed 1 base and J shed 0 bases, with 15 bases lying between them. CDR3 length equals 17 residues. CDR3 nucleotides: TGTGCCAGCAGCGTATCGCCAGCGGCTGGCAGCACAGATACGCAGTATTTT. It encodes CASSVSPAAGSTDTQYF.

This CDR3 is CASTLTSGYEQYF. The CDR3 bases are TGTGCCAGCACCCTGACTAGCGGCTACGAGCAGTACTTC. The chain employs TRBV6-5 and TRBJ2-7, with 9 bases fitting TRBD2. Germline V gives CDR1 MNHEY, CDR2 SVGAGI. CDR3 size: 13 residues. After removal of 7 bases from V and 3 bases from J, the junction contained 4 bases not matched to a gene.

There are a few counts of this clone. The chain links TRBV5-1 to TRBJ2-1; 8 nucleotides line up with TRBD2. Looked up from germline, CDR1 is SGHRS and CDR2 is YFSETQ. V was clipped by 3 bases and J by 7 bases; unmatched bases: 15. The CDR3 consists of 17 residues. The CDR3 region is CASSSTSGGYHGNEQFF. Here the CDR3 DNA reads TGCGCCAGCAGCTCCACTAGCGGAGGGTACCACGGGAATGAGCAGTTCTTC. The entire variable domain, with the rest obtained from reference TRBV5-1 and TRBJ2-1, is as follows: KAGVTQTPRYLIKTRGQQVTLSCSPISGHRSVSWYQQTPGQGLQFLFEYFSETQRNKGNFPGRFSGRQFSNSRSEMNVSTLELGDSALYLCASSSTSGGYHGNEQFFGPGTRLTVL.

The CDR3 loop reads CASSLAETQYF. DNA for the CDR3: TGTGCCAGCAGCTTAGCAGAGACCCAGTACTTC. The rearrangement joins TRBV5-6 to TRBJ2-5; no clear D gene. Trimming stripped 2 bases from V and 4 bases from J, with 3 bases between. This CDR3 has 11 amino acids. Germline V lookup: CDR1 SGHDT, CDR2 YYEEEE.

The rearrangement joins TRBV7-9 to TRBJ2-1; 8 nucleotides match TRBD1. Trimming removed 6 bases from V and 2 bases from J; junction bases left unmatched: 3. This CDR3 comprises 14 residues. CDR1 and CDR2 from the germline V gene are SEHNR and FQNEAQ (reference sequence). The CDR3 coding sequence is TGTGCCAGCAGTGGGACAGGCCCCTACAATGAGCAGTTCTTC. Amino acid sequence: CASSGTGPYNEQFF.

The rearrangement joins TRBV28 to TRBJ2-1; 10 nucleotides align to TRBD2. Germline V gene lookup returns CDR1 MDHEN and CDR2 SYDVKM. The junction had 8 bases not matched to a gene; V was cut back by 6 bases and J by 3 bases. The length of the CDR3 is 16 residues. The CDR3, as DNA: TGTGCCAGCAGCCCCCCCGGGACTAGCGTCTACAATGAGCAGTTCTTC. Its translation is CASSPPGTSVYNEQFF.

This sequence joins TRBV6-5 and TRBJ1-5; 8 nucleotides match TRBD1. The ends lost 7 bases at V and 3 bases at J; junction bases unmatched: 8. The CDR3 is 15 amino acids. Germline assignment: CDR1 MNHEY and CDR2 SVGAGI. The CDR3 bases are TGTGCCAGCACTCTCGACAGGGGCCTCAATCAGCCCCAGCATTTT. It yields the protein CASTLDRGLNQPQHF.

For the CDR3, the DNA is TGTGCCAGCTCAACACTAGCTGACGAGCAGTACTTC. It specifies CASSTLADEQYF. The chain joins TRBV18 to TRBJ2-7; weak D call: TRBD2 (6 bases). The V and J ends lost 5 bases and 5 bases respectively, with 10 bases between them. Germline-derived CDR1 and CDR2 are KGHSH and LQKENI. The CDR3 length is 12 residues.

This sequence joins TRBV18 and TRBJ2-7; TRBD1 might be the D (5 bases). V gave up 8 bases and J gave up 4 bases, with 15 bases separating them. CDR1 and CDR2 from the germline V gene are KGHSH and LQKENI. The CDR3 has 13 amino acids. For the CDR3, the DNA is TGTGCCAGCGGGGCAGTCCTGGGGTACGAGCAGTACTTC. It encodes CASGAVLGYEQYF.

This clone appeared a single time. The chain is built from TRBV5-5 and TRBJ1-4, with a weak D call TRBD1 (5 bases). This CDR3 comprises 13 residues. CDR1 and CDR2 (germline): SGHKS, YYEKEE (reference sequence). V lost 4 bases, J lost 14 bases, and 18 bases lay in between. The CDR3 loop reads CASSPMSGPGLFF. The CDR3 DNA reads TGTGCCAGCAGCCCGATGTCAGGGCCAGGGCTGTTTTTT.

The V call is TRBV6-5, the J call TRBJ2-7; 7 bases match TRBD1. Germline V CDR1 and CDR2: MNHEY, SVGAGI. The J segment lost 3 bases and the V segment lost 8 bases, leaving 7 bases of the junction unmatched. The CDR3 sequence is 13 residues long. The CDR3 here is CASDRDSNYEQYF. The CDR3 DNA reads TGTGCCAGCGACCGGGACAGCAACTACGAGCAGTACTTC.

The chain uses TRBV11-2 and TRBJ1-2; D possibly corresponds to TRBD1 (6 bases). Between the trimmed V and J ends, which lost 5 bases and 0 bases, there was a span of 22 bases. The CDR3 covers 18 residues. Germline loops: CDR1 SGHAT, CDR2 FQNNGV. The CDR3 loop reads CASSLGPDRVAANYGYTF. The CDR3, as DNA: TGTGCCAGCAGCCTAGGTCCGGACAGAGTTGCAGCTAACTATGGCTACACCTTC.

This clone was recorded a few times. The chain is built from TRBV9 and TRBJ2-7; TRBD2 aligns across 12 bases. The CDR3 has 15 residues. From germline, CDR1 is SGDLS and CDR2 YYNGEE. The V segment lost 3 bases and the J segment 2 bases; nucleotides outside the gene matches: 3. The CDR3 here is CASSASGRAPYEQYF. The CDR3 region has the DNA TGTGCCAGCAGCGCTAGCGGGAGGGCCCCCTACGAGCAGTACTTC.

This rearrangement joins TRBV19 to TRBJ2-2, with a weak D call TRBD2 (5 bases). The CDR3 consists of 14 residues. Trimming took off 3 bases at V and 1 base at J, with 6 bases between the two ends. CDR1 LNHDA and CDR2 SQIVND come from the germline V gene (reference sequence). Here the CDR3 reads CASSIRGNTGELFF. DNA for the CDR3: TGTGCCAGTAGTATCCGGGGGAACACCGGGGAGCTGTTTTTT.

The genes are TRBV5-1 and TRBJ1-1; D possibly corresponds to TRBD1 (6 bases). CDR1 is SGHRS and CDR2 is YFSETQ in the germline V gene. V was cut by 0 bases and J by 6 bases, with 21 bases left in between. This CDR3 is built from 17 residues. The CDR3 spells CASSLGGLQSTEPEAFF. The CDR3 DNA reads as TGCGCCAGCAGCTTGGGGGGGCTACAATCGACGGAGCCTGAAGCTTTCTTT.

The rearrangement links TRBV5-1 to TRBJ2-3; 7 bases fit TRBD1. The CDR3 loop spans 14 amino acids. V was clipped by 5 bases and J by 2 bases; unmatched bases: 5. Germline assignment: CDR1 SGHRS and CDR2 YFSETQ. CDR3 region: CASSHGTATDTQYF. The CDR3 coding sequence is TGCGCCAGCAGTCACGGGACAGCCACAGATACGCAGTATTTT.

J is TRBJ2-7 and V is TRBV6-5; 11 positions agree with TRBD1. CDR1 and CDR2 (germline): MNHEY, SVGAGI. The CDR3 loop spans 15 amino acids. Losses at the gene ends were 8 bases for V and 1 base for J; bases not matched to a gene: 7. Here the CDR3 reads CASRRRDRGSYEQYF. For the CDR3, the DNA is TGTGCCAGCCGCCGACGGGACAGGGGGTCCTACGAGCAGTACTTC.

The chain combines TRBV9 with TRBJ1-6; maybe TRBD1 (6 bases). CDR1 is SGDLS and CDR2 is YYNGEE in the germline V gene. The CDR3 runs to 14 residues. V was shortened by 3 bases and J by 7 bases, with 11 bases between the two germline ends. CDR3 region: CASSEGVANSPLHF. The CDR3 bases are TGTGCCAGCAGCGAGGGGGTGGCCAATTCACCCCTCCACTTT.